The present T cell receptor (beta chain) was sequenced within a study of post-analysis software for immune sequencing data. At the level of the study: As for disease course, relapsing-remitting, secondary progressive and progressive-relapsing multiple sclerosis were all included. General study points: Elevated frequency relative to controls characterized four or five TRBV segments in patients, TRBV5-6, TRBV5-1 and TRBV20-1 among them. For normalized Chao1 diversity, multiple sclerosis patients scored significantly lower than controls did.

The CDR3 is 13 residues long. Trimming cost V 0 bases and J 5 bases, with 6 bases left between them. Germline CDR1 SGHRS, CDR2 YFSETQ. As to this clonotype: Antigen: not known.

The library was made from cDNA and included unique molecular identifiers. Using its own MiXCR run on the PCR reads, TCRdb lists one record per CDR3 protein. Among fewer than 850,000 distinct CDR3 sequences listed, around 46% were seen once. Sequenced: blood. This TCR was recovered from a girl between 10 and 17 years old with multiple sclerosis. The J gene is TRBJ1-5, the V gene TRBV5-1, with D unresolved. The CDR3 sequence is CASSLAPDQPQHF. The CDR3 bases are TGCGCCAGCAGCTTGGCACCTGATCAGCCCCAGCATTTT.